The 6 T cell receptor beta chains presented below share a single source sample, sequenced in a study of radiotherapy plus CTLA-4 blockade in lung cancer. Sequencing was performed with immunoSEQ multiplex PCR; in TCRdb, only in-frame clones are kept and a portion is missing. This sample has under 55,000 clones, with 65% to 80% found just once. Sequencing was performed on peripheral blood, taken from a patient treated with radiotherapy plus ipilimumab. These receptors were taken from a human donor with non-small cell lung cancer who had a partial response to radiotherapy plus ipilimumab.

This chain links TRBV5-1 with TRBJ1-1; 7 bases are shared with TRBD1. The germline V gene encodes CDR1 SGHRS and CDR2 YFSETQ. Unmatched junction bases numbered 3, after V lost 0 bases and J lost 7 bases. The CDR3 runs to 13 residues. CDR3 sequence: CASSLDGTDEAFF. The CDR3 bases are TGCGCCAGCAGCTTGGATGGGACAGATGAAGCTTTCTTT.

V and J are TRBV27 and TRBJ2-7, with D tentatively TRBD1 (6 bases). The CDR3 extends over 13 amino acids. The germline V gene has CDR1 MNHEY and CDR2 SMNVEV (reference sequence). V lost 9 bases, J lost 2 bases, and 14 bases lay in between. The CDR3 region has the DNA TGTGCCAGTAAAGCGAGGGGGACCTACGAGCAGTACTTC. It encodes CASKARGTYEQYF.

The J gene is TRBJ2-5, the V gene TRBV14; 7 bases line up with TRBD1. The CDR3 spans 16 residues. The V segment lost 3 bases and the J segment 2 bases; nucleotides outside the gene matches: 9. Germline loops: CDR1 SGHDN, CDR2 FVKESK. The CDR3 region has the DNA TGTGCCAGCAGCCAGACAGGGTACAGGGGTCAAGAGACCCAGTACTTC. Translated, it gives CASSQTGYRGQETQYF.

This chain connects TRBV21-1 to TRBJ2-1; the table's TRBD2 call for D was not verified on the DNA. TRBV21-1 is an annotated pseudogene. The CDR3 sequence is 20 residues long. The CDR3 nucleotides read TGTGCCAGCAGCAAACTGGCGGGGCGCCCCCTCGGGATTCCTTACAATGAGCAGTTCTTC. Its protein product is CASSKLAGRPLGIPYNEQFF.

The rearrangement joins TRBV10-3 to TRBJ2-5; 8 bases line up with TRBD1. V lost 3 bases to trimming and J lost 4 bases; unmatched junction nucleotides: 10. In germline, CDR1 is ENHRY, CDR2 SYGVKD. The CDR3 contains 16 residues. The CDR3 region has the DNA TGTGCCATCAGTGATCCAGGGGGCGGTTCGGCAGAGACCCAGTACTTC. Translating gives CAISDPGGGSAETQYF.

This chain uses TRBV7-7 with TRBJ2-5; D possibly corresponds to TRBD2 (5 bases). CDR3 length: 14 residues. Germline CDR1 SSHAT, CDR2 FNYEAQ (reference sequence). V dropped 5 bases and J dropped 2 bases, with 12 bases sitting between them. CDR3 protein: CASSKRPGQETQYF. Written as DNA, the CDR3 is TGTGCCAGCAGCAAGAGACCGGGACAAGAGACCCAGTACTTC.